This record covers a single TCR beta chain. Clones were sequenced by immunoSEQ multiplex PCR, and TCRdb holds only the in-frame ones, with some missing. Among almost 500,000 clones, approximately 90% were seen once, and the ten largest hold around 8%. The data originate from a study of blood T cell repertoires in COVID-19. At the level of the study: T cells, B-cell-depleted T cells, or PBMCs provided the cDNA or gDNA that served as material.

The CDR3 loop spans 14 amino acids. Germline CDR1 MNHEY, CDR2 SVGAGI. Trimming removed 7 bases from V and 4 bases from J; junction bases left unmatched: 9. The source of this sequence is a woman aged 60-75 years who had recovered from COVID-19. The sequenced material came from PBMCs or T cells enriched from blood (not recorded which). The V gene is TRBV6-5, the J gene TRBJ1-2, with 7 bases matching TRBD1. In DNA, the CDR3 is TGTGCCAGCACCGAACAGGGGTCCGGCTATGGCTACACCTTC. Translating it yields CASTEQGSGYGYTF.